This T cell receptor (beta chain) was recorded in a study of blood T cell repertoires in COVID-19. Study overall: Whether acute or convalescent, the COVID-19 samples came from the United States, Italy and Spain. Sources were T cells, B-cell-depleted T cells, or PBMCs; the material itself was cDNA or gDNA.

Original processing methods: Estimated nucleated cell counts came from reference gene primer amplification. Sequencing used immunoSEQ multiplex PCR; TCRdb keeps in-frame clones, though not all of them. The V and J calls and clone size were taken over from that table, and D and trimming were inferred from the DNA. The profile shows about 170,000 clones, 82% of them singletons. V dropped 3 bases and J dropped 0 bases, with 12 bases sitting between them. CDR3 length: 16 amino acids. Looked up from germline, CDR1 is SGHVS and CDR2 is FQNEAQ. The chain carries TRBV7-8 and TRBJ1-5; D remains unclear. The sample taken for sequencing was peripheral blood. The clonotype originates from a woman aged 65 to 85 with acute or convalescent COVID-19. The CDR3 protein is CASSFSTRYSNQPQHF. Written as DNA, the CDR3 is TGTGCCAGCAGCTTTAGTACCCGGTATAGCAATCAGCCCCAGCATTTT.